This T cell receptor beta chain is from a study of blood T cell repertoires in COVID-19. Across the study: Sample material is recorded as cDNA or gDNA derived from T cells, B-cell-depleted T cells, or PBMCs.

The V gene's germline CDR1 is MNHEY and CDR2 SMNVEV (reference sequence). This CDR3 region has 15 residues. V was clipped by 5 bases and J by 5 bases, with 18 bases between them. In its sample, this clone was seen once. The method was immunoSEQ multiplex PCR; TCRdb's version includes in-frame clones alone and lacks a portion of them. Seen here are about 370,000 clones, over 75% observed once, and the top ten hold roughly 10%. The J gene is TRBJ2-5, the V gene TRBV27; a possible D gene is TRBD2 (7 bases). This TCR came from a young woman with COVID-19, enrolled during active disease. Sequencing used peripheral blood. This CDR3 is CASSPEGGLWETQYF. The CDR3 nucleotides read TGTGCCAGCAGTCCAGAGGGGGGGTTATGGGAGACCCAGTACTTC.